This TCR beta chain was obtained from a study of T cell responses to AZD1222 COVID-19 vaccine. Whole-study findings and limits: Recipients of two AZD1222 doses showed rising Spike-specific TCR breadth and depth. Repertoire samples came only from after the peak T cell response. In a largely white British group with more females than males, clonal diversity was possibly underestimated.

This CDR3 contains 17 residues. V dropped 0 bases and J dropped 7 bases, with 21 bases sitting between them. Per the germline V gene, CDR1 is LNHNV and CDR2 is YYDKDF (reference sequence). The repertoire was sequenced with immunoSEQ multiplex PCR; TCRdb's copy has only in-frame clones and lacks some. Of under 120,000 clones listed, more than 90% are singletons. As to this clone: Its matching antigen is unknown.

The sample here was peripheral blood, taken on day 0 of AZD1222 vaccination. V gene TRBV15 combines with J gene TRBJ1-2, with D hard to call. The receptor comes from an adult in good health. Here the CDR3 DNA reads TGTGCCACCAGCAGAGAGCCGGGCCGAAGATTTTTCTCTGGCTACACCTTC. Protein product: CATSREPGRRFFSGYTF. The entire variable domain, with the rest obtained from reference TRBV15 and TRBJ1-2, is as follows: DAMVIQNPRYQVTQFGKPVTLSCSQTLNHNVMYWYQQKSSQAPKLLFHYYDKDFNNEADTPDNFQSRRPNTSFCFLDIRSPGLGDTAMYLCATSREPGRRFFSGYTFGSGTRLTVV.